A selection of T cell receptor beta chains follows, all from one sample in a study of shared clonotypes between healthy human individuals. Assay: immunoSEQ multiplex PCR; the TCRdb copy retains only in-frame clones and omits some. The sample consists of about 2.4 million clones, over 85% of them appearing once. Sequences were obtained from naive CD4+ T cells from PBMCs. The receptors shown here come from a man aged 18 to 29 in good health. Some clones in this sample may be carry-over from other donors' samples. Each CDR3 is given with its conserved first and last residue. Fields, in order: J gene, CDR3 length, D gene, clone size, V gene, CDR3 DNA, CDR3 protein. A D gene is named only where the DNA matches it firmly. Where a row states a size, it is once, few, many or the class of an expanded clone; other rows omit it.

>TRBJ1-5|14|TRBD1|NA|TRBV19
TGTGCCAGTAGTAACAGGGGGCCAGGTCAGCCCCAGCATTTT
CASSNRGPGQPQHF
>TRBJ2-7|13|NA|NA|TRBV21-1
TGTGCCAGCAGGGGGACAGGCAACTACGAGCAGTACTTC
CASRGTGNYEQYF
>TRBJ2-1|15|NA|NA|TRBV2
TGTGCCAGCAGTGAACGGGGGAGCTCCTACAATGAGCAGTTCTTC
CASSERGSSYNEQFF
>TRBJ2-7|14|TRBD1|few|TRBV27
TGTGCCAGCAGTTTAAGGAGACAGGGATTCGAGCAGTACTTC
CASSLRRQGFEQYF
>TRBJ2-7|16|NA|NA|TRBV29-1
TGCAGCGTTGTTTTGCGGAAACCGGGACCCAACTACGAGCAGTACTTC
CSVVLRKPGPNYEQYF
>TRBJ2-2|12|NA|NA|TRBV6-6
TGTGCCAGCAGCCGGAGCACCGGGGAGCTGTTTTTT
CASSRSTGELFF
>TRBJ2-7|13|NA|NA|TRBV5-1
TGCGCCAGCAGCTTGGGGGGCAGGGACGAGCAGTACTTC
CASSLGGRDEQYF
>TRBJ2-1|16|TRBD2|NA|TRBV9
TGTGCCAGCAGCGTAGGGCTAGCGGGAAACTACAATGAGCAGTTCTTC
CASSVGLAGNYNEQFF
>TRBJ2-7|15|NA|NA|TRBV5-1
TGCGCCAGCAGCTTGGAGAACAAAAGGAGGGACGAGCAGTACTTC
CASSLENKRRDEQYF
>TRBJ2-3|16|NA|NA|TRBV11-2
TGTGCCAGCAGCTATACTAAGACAGGGAGGGGAGATACGCAGTATTTT
CASSYTKTGRGDTQYF
>TRBJ2-5|15|NA|NA|TRBV9
TGTGCCAGCAGCGTAGCTATGGGAACAGAAGAGACCCAGTACTTC
CASSVAMGTEETQYF
>TRBJ2-3|12|NA|NA|TRBV11-2
TGTGCCAGCAGCTGGGGACCAGATACGCAGTATTTT
CASSWGPDTQYF
>TRBJ2-7|15|TRBD1|NA|TRBV7-9
TGTGCCAGCAGCTCTCCCGGGACAGATACCTACGAGCAGTACTTC
CASSSPGTDTYEQYF
>TRBJ2-7|11|NA|once|TRBV20-1
TGCAGTGCTCGCCCGATGGGCGAGCAGTACTTC
CSARPMGEQYF
>TRBJ2-2|15|TRBD2|NA|TRBV5-1
TGCGCCAGCAGACGGACTAGCGGGAACACCGGGGAGCTGTTTTTT
CASRRTSGNTGELFF
>TRBJ2-7|14|TRBD2|NA|TRBV15
TGTGCCACCAGCAGAACCAGGACTAGCTACGAGCAGTACTTC
CATSRTRTSYEQYF
>TRBJ2-3|16|NA|NA|TRBV5-3
TGTGCCAGAAGCTTGCCCTTGGGGGTTAGCACAGATACGCAGTATTTT
CARSLPLGVSTDTQYF
>TRBJ2-7|16|NA|once|TRBV14
TGTGCCAGCAGCCAAGTACGACCGGTGGGTGCCGACGAGCAGTACTTC
CASSQVRPVGADEQYF
>TRBJ2-2|15|NA|NA|TRBV5-6
TGTGCCAGCAGTTATACCGGGACGTGGGTCGGGGAGCTGTTTTTT
CASSYTGTWVGELFF
>TRBJ2-5|14|NA|once|TRBV5-1
TGCGCCAGCAGCTTGGAGGAGGGCGTGGAGACCCAGTACTTC
CASSLEEGVETQYF
>TRBJ2-3|18|TRBD2|NA|TRBV10-3
TGTGCCATCAGTGAGTCGTCTACTAGCGGGGGGAGCACAGATACGCAGTATTTT
CAISESSTSGGSTDTQYF
>TRBJ2-1|16|TRBD2|NA|TRBV28
TGTGCCAGCAGTCTTCCTCGACTAGCTCCCTACAATGAGCAGTTCTTC
CASSLPRLAPYNEQFF
>TRBJ1-2|13|NA|once|TRBV19
TGTGCCAGTTCCGGGACCGCGCGCTATGGCTACACCTTC
CASSGTARYGYTF
>TRBJ2-5|14|TRBD1|NA|TRBV7-7
TGTGCCAGCAGCTCCGGGACAGGGGAAGAGACCCAGTACTTC
CASSSGTGEETQYF
>TRBJ1-2|13|TRBD1|NA|TRBV19
TGTGCCAGTAGCGCGGACAGGTTCTATGGCTACACCTTC
CASSADRFYGYTF
>TRBJ2-5|15|TRBD1|NA|TRBV19
TGTGCCAGTAGTCCTCGACAGGGAAGGTGGGAGACCCAGTACTTC
CASSPRQGRWETQYF